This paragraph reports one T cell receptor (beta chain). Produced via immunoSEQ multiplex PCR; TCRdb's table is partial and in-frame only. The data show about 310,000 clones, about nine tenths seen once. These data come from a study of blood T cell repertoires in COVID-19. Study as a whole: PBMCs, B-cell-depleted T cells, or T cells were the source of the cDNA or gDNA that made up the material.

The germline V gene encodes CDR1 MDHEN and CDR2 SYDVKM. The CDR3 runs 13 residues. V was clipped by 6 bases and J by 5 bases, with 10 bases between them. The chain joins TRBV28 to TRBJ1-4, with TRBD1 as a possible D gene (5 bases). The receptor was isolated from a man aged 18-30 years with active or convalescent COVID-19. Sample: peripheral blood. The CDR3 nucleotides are TGTGCCAGCAGAAGGACACCGAATGAAAAACTGTTTTTT. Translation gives CASRRTPNEKLFF.